Below, 23 T cell receptor beta chains from the same sample are listed, as sequenced in a study of neurological immune-mediated disorders. TCRdb re-called the 5' RACE reads through MiXCR, storing one row per CDR3 protein. Altogether about 52,000 distinct CDR3 sequences are present, more than 3.5% being singletons, with the ten largest covering over 5%. The specimen sequenced was PBMCs. The origin of the receptors is a man aged 60 to 75 with multiple sclerosis.

This clonotype was seen repeatedly, ten times or more. V and J are TRBV7-9 and TRBJ2-2; D unresolved. The CDR3 length is 12 residues. Germline assignment: CDR1 SEHNR and CDR2 FQNEAQ (reference sequence). Trimming left V 4 bases short and J 5 bases short, with 5 bases between. As DNA, the CDR3 is TGTGCCAGCAGCTGGCGGACCGGGGAGCTGTTTTTT. Protein: CASSWRTGELFF.

This clonotype was observed at least ten times. The chain combines TRBV6-1 with TRBJ2-3; TRBD1 aligns across 9 bases. Unmatched junction bases numbered 2, after V lost 4 bases and J lost 3 bases. This CDR3 contains 14 residues. Germline assignment: CDR1 MNHNS and CDR2 SASEGT. The CDR3 spells CASSADRGTDTQYF. The CDR3 DNA follows: TGTGCCAGCAGTGCGGACAGGGGTACAGATACGCAGTATTTT.

Ten or more counts support this clonotype. The chain combines TRBV29-1 with TRBJ2-1, with 12 bases fitting TRBD2. CDR3 size: 15 residues. Germline V gene data show CDR1 as SQVTM and CDR2 as ANQGSEA. V was clipped by 7 bases and J by 9 bases; unmatched bases: 13. This CDR3 reads CSAFWASGRVGEQFF. The CDR3 nucleotides are TGCAGCGCCTTCTGGGCTAGCGGGAGGGTGGGTGAGCAGTTCTTC.

This clonotype came up many times. The chain couples TRBV5-1 to TRBJ2-2; D is unclear. Deletions cut 0 bases from V and 3 bases from J, with 3 bases between. This CDR3 spans 13 amino acids. Germline V gene data show CDR1 as SGHRS and CDR2 as YFSETQ. The CDR3 here is CASSLEHTGELFF. The CDR3 DNA sequence: TGCGCCAGCAGCTTGGAGCACACCGGGGAGCTGTTTTTT.

The chain has TRBV4-2 and TRBJ1-2; D gene ambiguous. This CDR3 spans 15 amino acids. Trimming took off 4 bases at V and 6 bases at J, with 18 bases between the two ends. Germline V CDR1 and CDR2: LGHNA, YNFKEQ. The CDR3 spells CASSLTTSLGDGYTF. CDR3 nucleotides: TGTGCCAGCAGCCTAACGACATCCCTGGGTGATGGCTACACCTTC.

As concerns this clonotype: A read error may explain this, as a much larger clone is one base away. V and J are TRBV20-1 and TRBJ1-6, with D unresolved. This CDR3 has 13 residues. Germline CDR1 reads DFQATT; CDR2 reads SNEGSKA (reference sequence). The DNA of the CDR3 is TGCAGTGTTCCTTCGGACCGCTCCTTTACCCTCAACTTT. Protein product: CSVPSDRSFTLNF.

This clonotype was found many times. The genes are TRBV5-1 and TRBJ1-3; tentatively, D is TRBD1 (5 bases). Germline loops: CDR1 SGHRS, CDR2 YFSETQ. Trimming took off 4 bases at V and 0 bases at J, with 11 bases between the two ends. CDR3 size: 15 residues. CDR3 nucleotides: TGCGCCAGCAGCACGGGACGGAGCTCTGGAAACACCATATATTTT. This sequence encodes CASSTGRSSGNTIYF. The whole variable domain, filled in from reference TRBV5-1 and TRBJ1-3, reads KAGVTQTPRYLIKTRGQQVTLSCSPISGHRSVSWYQQTPGQGLQFLFEYFSETQRNKGNFPGRFSGRQFSNSRSEMNVSTLELGDSALYLCASSTGRSSGNTIYFGEGSWLTVV.

This clonotype was seen ten or more times. The chain has TRBV2 and TRBJ2-3; D tentatively reads TRBD1 or TRBD2 (6 bases each). CDR1 is SNHLY and CDR2 is FYNNEI in the germline V gene. There are 14 residues in the CDR3. V lost 9 bases, J lost 0 bases, and 13 bases lay in between. The CDR3 coding sequence is TGTGCCAGTGTAACAGGGACTAGCACAGATACGCAGTATTTT. Translating it yields CASVTGTSTDTQYF.

This clonotype was recorded a few times. The chain recombines TRBV4-1 with TRBJ1-5; TRBD1 is a possible D gene (6 bases). This CDR3 has 16 amino acids. Deletions cut 3 bases from V and 2 bases from J, with 14 bases between. Germline CDR1 reads MGHRA; CDR2 reads YSYEKL. The CDR3 region is CASSHPTGSGNQPQHF. For the CDR3, the DNA is TGCGCCAGCAGCCACCCGACAGGAAGCGGCAATCAGCCCCAGCATTTT.

This clonotype was seen at least ten times. The rearrangement links TRBV20-1 to TRBJ2-7; perhaps TRBD1 as D (6 bases). The CDR3 has 13 amino acids. V shed 6 bases and J shed 3 bases, with 15 bases lying between them. CDR1 DFQATT and CDR2 SNEGSKA come from the germline V gene (reference sequence). The CDR3 sequence is CSATQGAFYEQYF. The CDR3 DNA reads TGCAGTGCGACACAGGGAGCTTTCTACGAGCAGTACTTC.

In its sample, this clonotype was seen many times. The V call is TRBV3-1, the J call TRBJ2-3; D call uncertain. There are 15 residues in the CDR3. Germline CDR1 is LGHDT and CDR2 is YNNKEL (reference sequence). With 3 bases removed from V and 0 bases from J, the gap between germline ends came to 10 bases. The CDR3 region is CASSQNGFSTDTQYF. In DNA form, the CDR3 reads TGTGCCAGCAGCCAGAACGGGTTCAGCACAGATACGCAGTATTTT.

The chain's CDR3 is CSAMPGLAGPTYNEQFF. CDR3 DNA sequence: TGCAGTGCTATGCCGGGACTAGCGGGACCAACATACAATGAGCAGTTCTTC. The gene calls are TRBV20-1 and TRBJ2-1, with 13 bases fitting TRBD2. The CDR3 loop spans 17 amino acids. V shed 4 bases and J 4 bases; nucleotides not matched to a gene: 10. Looked up from germline, CDR1 is DFQATT and CDR2 is SNEGSKA (reference sequence).

This clonotype was seen ten or more times. This sequence joins TRBV20-1 and TRBJ2-7; 7 positions agree with TRBD1. The germline gives CDR1 DFQATT, CDR2 SNEGSKA (reference sequence). The ends lost 4 bases at V and 2 bases at J; junction bases unmatched: 2. The CDR3 is 12 residues long. The CDR3 DNA is TGCAGTGCTAAAGGGGGCACCTACGAGCAGTACTTC. It codes for CSAKGGTYEQYF.

This clonotype was recorded at least ten times. The chain employs TRBV15 and TRBJ1-4; D might be TRBD1 (5 bases). CDR1 is LNHNV and CDR2 is YYDKDF in the germline V gene (reference sequence). Trimming removed 1 base at V and 5 bases at J, with 11 bases between. This CDR3 is built from 15 residues. CDR3 protein: CATSRARGRNEKLFF. As DNA, the CDR3 is TGTGCCACCAGCAGAGCACGGGGGAGGAATGAAAAACTGTTTTTT.

This clonotype was picked up many times. The chain joins TRBV3-1 to TRBJ2-2; D is possibly TRBD1 (7 bases). The CDR3 spans 16 residues. The germline V gene encodes CDR1 LGHDT and CDR2 YNNKEL (reference sequence). V was trimmed by 4 bases and J by 0 bases, leaving 12 bases between them. Here the CDR3 reads CASSPGGTANTGELFF. For the CDR3, the DNA is TGTGCCAGCAGCCCAGGAGGGACAGCGAACACCGGGGAGCTGTTTTTT. Using reference TRBV3-1 and TRBJ2-2 for the parts outside the CDR3, the full variable domain is DTAVSQTPKYLVTQMGNDKSIKCEQNLGHDTMYWYKQDSKKFLKIMFSYNNKELIINETVPNRFSPKSPDKAHLNLHINSLELGDSAVYFCASSPGGTANTGELFFGEGSRLTVL.

The rearrangement joins TRBV7-9 to TRBJ2-7; 7 bases line up with TRBD1. The V and J ends lost 0 bases and 5 bases, in that order; junction bases with no gene match: 4. The CDR3 is made up of 14 amino acids. CDR1 is SEHNR and CDR2 is FQNEAQ in the germline V gene (reference sequence). This CDR3 is CASSLATGSHEQYF. The DNA for the CDR3 is TGTGCCAGCAGCTTAGCGACAGGGTCCCACGAGCAGTACTTC.

There are many counts of this clonotype. This chain joins TRBV20-1 and TRBJ1-4, with 9 bases aligning to TRBD1. Germline assignment: CDR1 DFQATT and CDR2 SNEGSKA (reference sequence). J gave up 8 bases and V 3 bases, and 7 bases lay outside the gene matches. There are 14 residues in the CDR3. CDR3 protein: CSARAQGAREKLFF. The DNA for the CDR3 is TGCAGTGCTAGGGCACAGGGGGCGAGAGAAAAACTGTTTTTT.

This clonotype occurred many times. The chain joins TRBV20-1 to TRBJ2-7; 8 positions agree with TRBD2. Germline trimming cut 3 bases from V and 3 bases from J; bases unmatched to any gene: 1. CDR3 length: 12 residues. CDR1 is DFQATT, CDR2 SNEGSKA, per germline (reference sequence). In nucleotides, the CDR3 is TGCAGTGCTAGTCGGGGGGGCTACGAGCAGTACTTC. Its protein is CSASRGGYEQYF.

In its sample, this clonotype was seen many times. This sequence joins TRBV27 and TRBJ2-1; the match to TRBD2 covers 12 bases. V lost 5 bases to trimming and J lost 4 bases; unmatched junction nucleotides: 3. The germline V gene encodes CDR1 MNHEY and CDR2 SMNVEV (reference sequence). The CDR3 totals 15 residues. CDR3 nucleotides: TGTGCCAGCAGTAGGACTAGCGGGGCTTACAATGAGCAGTTCTTC. Translation gives CASSRTSGAYNEQFF.

This clonotype was observed many times. At one boundary the junction diverges from the germline segment, which might be a read error. The CDR3 region is CASSFVHPRGLEHSNKTQNF. CDR3 sequence (DNA): TGTGCCAGCAGCTTTGTCCATCCCCGAGGGTTAGAGCATAGCAATAAGACCCAGAATTTT. This chain uses TRBV7-8 with TRBJ1-5; no firm D call. The CDR3 consists of 20 residues. Per germline, CDR1 SGHVS and CDR2 FQNEAQ.

This clonotype was counted ten times or more. The chain employs TRBV2 and TRBJ2-3; D is unresolved. The ends were cut back, 7 bases at V and 8 bases at J, with 13 bases in the middle. Germline V gene lookup returns CDR1 SNHLY and CDR2 FYNNEI. The CDR3 consists of 12 residues. The CDR3 DNA follows: TGTGCCAGCAAAGGCTCCACCCTTACGCAGTATTTT. Translating it yields CASKGSTLTQYF. Looking up the rest from reference TRBV2 and TRBJ2-3 gives the full variable domain: EPEVTQTPSHQVTQMGQEVILRCVPISNHLYFYWYRQILGQKVEFLVSFYNNEISEKSEIFDDQFSVERPDGSNFTLKIRSTKLEDSAMYFCASKGSTLTQYFGPGTRLTVL.

This clonotype was picked up a small number of times. This sequence joins TRBV20-1 and TRBJ2-1; TRBD1 might be the D (8 bases). There are 15 residues in the CDR3. Germline CDR1 is DFQATT and CDR2 is SNEGSKA (reference sequence). V gave up 0 bases and J gave up 7 bases, with 16 bases separating them. CDR3 coding DNA: TGCAGTGCTAGAGATGAGAACAGGGGGGGTAATGAGCAGTTCTTC. Translation gives CSARDENRGGNEQFF.

Details on this clonotype: Possible read error: a much larger clone is one base away. This chain's CDR3 is CASSFIPSNSPLNF. CDR3 nucleotide sequence: TGCGCCAGCAGCTTTATTCCGTCTAATTCACCCCTCAACTTT. The chain combines TRBV5-1 with TRBJ1-6; D is uncertain. CDR1 and CDR2 (germline): SGHRS, YFSETQ. The CDR3 is made up of 14 amino acids.